This paragraph covers one T cell receptor beta chain sequence. Its antigen is not identified. This sample was included in a study of cytomegalovirus exposure and HLA in healthy donors. In the PCR, 60 Vbeta and 13 Jbeta primers were used. The method was immunoSEQ multiplex PCR; TCRdb's version includes in-frame clones alone and lacks a portion of them. The table lists 95,000 to 150,000 clones, over 60% of them singletons. Notes on the study in general: About 180 TCR beta chains were listed as cytomegalovirus-associated.

This CDR3 comprises 13 residues. The V gene's germline CDR1 is SEHNR and CDR2 FQNEAQ (reference sequence). The germline V and J ends were trimmed by 3 bases and 7 bases, with 11 bases remaining between them. The chain joins TRBV7-9 to TRBJ2-3; D is unresolved. Sequencing input: PBMCs. The source of this sequence is a man between 60 and 75 years old in good health and CMV-seropositive. The CDR3 DNA follows: TGTGCCAGCAGCTTCAACTCGAAAAATACGCAGTATTTT. Protein product: CASSFNSKNTQYF.